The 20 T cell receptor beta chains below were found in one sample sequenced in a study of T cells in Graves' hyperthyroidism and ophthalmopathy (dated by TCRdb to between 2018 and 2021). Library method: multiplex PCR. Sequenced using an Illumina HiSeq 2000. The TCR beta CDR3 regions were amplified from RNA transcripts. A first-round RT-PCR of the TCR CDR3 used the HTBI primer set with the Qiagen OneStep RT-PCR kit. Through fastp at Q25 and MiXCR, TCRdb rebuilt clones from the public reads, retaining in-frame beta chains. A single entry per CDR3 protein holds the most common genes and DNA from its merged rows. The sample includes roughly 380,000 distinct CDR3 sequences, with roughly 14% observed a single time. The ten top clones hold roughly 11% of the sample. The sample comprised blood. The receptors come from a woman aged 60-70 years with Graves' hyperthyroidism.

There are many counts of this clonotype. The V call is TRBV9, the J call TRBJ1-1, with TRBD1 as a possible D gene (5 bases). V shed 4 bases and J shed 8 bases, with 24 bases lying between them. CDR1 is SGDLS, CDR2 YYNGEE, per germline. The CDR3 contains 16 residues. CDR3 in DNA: TGTGCCAGCAGCCCCCGGTGGACGGAGGGGTCGGGCGAAGCTTTCTTT. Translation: CASSPRWTEGSGEAFF.

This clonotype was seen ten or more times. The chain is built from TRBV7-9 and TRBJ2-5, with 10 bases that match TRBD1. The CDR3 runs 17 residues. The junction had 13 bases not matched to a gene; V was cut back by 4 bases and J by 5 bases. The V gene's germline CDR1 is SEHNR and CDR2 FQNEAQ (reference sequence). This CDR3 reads CASSWTRRDRGHETQYF. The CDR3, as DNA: TGTGCCAGCAGCTGGACACGCAGGGACAGGGGACATGAGACCCAGTACTTC.

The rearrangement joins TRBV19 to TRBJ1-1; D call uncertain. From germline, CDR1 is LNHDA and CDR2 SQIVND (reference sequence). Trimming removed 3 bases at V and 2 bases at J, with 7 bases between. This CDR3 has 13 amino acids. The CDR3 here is CASSMNPNTEAFF. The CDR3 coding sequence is TGTGCCAGTAGTATGAACCCAAACACTGAAGCTTTCTTT.

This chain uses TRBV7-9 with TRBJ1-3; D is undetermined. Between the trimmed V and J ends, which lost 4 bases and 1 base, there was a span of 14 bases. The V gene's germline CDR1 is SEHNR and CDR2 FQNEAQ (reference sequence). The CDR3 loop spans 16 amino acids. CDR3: CASSSPIGSSGNTIYF. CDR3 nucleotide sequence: TGTGCCAGCAGCTCCCCTATCGGGTCTTCTGGAAACACCATATATTTT.

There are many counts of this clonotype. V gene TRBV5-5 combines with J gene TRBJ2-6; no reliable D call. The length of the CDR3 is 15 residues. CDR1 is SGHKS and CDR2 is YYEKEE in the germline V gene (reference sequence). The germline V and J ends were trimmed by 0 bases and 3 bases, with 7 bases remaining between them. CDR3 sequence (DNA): TGTGCCAGCAGCTTGGTGGCCGTTGGGGCCAACGTCCTGACTTTC. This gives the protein CASSLVAVGANVLTF. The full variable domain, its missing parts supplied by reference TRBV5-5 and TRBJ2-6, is DAGVTQSPTHLIKTRGQQVTLRCSPISGHKSVSWYQQVLGQGPQFIFQYYEKEERGRGNFPDRFSARQFPNYSSELNVNALLLGDSALYLCASSLVAVGANVLTFGAGSRLTVL.

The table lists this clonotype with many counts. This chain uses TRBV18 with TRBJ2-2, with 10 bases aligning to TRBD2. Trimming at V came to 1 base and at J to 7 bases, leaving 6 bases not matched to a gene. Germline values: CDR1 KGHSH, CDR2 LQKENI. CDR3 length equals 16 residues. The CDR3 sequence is CASSPLSLAGNGELFF. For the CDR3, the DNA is TGTGCCAGCTCACCACTATCACTAGCGGGAAACGGGGAGCTGTTTTTT.

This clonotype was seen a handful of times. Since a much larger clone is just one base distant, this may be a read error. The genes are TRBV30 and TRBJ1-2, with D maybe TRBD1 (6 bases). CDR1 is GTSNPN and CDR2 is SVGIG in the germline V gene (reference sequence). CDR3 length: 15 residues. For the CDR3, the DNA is TGTGCCTGGAGTGTATCCCCAGGGGCTAACTATGGCTACGCCTTC. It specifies CAWSVSPGANYGYAF.

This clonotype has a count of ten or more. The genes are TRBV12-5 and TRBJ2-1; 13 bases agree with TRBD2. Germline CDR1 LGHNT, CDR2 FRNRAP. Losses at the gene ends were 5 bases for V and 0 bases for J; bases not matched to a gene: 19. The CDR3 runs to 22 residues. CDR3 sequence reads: CASGAPAGLAGKLTSSYNEQFF. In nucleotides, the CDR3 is TGTGCTAGTGGTGCCCCCGCGGGACTAGCGGGAAAACTTACGAGCTCCTACAATGAGCAGTTCTTC. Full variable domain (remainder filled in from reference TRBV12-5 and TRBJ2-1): DARVTQTPRHKVTEMGQEVTMRCQPILGHNTVFWYRQTMMQGLELLAYFRNRAPLDDSGMPKDRFSAEMPDATLATLKIQPSEPRDSAVYFCASGAPAGLAGKLTSSYNEQFFGPGTRLTVL.

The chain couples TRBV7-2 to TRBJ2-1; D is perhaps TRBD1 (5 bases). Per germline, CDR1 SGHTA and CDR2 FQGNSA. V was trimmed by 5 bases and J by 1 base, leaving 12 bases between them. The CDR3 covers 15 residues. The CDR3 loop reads CASSVFQGSYNEQFF. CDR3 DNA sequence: TGTGCCAGCAGCGTATTCCAGGGTTCCTACAATGAGCAGTTCTTC.

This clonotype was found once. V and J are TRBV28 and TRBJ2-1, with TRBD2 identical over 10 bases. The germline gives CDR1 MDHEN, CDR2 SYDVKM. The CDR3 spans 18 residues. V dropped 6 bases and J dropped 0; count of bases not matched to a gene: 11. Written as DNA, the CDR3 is TGTGCCAGCAGCCGCGGGACTAGCGCGTCGAGCTCCTACAATGAGCAGTTCTTC. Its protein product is CASSRGTSASSSYNEQFF.

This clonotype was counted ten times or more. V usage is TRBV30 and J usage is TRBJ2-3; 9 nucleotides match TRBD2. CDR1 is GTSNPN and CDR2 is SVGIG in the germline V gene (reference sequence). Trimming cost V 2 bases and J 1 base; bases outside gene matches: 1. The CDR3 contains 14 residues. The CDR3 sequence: CAWSWTSGTDTQYF. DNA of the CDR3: TGTGCCTGGAGTTGGACTAGCGGCACAGATACGCAGTATTTT.

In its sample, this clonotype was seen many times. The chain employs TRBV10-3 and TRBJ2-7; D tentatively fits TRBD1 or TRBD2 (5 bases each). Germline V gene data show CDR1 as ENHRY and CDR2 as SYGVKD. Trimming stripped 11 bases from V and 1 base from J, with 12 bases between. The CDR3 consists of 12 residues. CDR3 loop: CAVGTVSYEQYF. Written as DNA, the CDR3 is TGTGCCGTCGGGACGGTTTCCTACGAGCAGTACTTC.

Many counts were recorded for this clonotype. This CDR3 reads CSVAGAQETQYF. The CDR3 DNA is TGCAGTGTTGCGGGAGCCCAAGAGACCCAGTACTTC. The rearrangement links TRBV20-1 to TRBJ2-5, with TRBD2 matching over 7 bases. The CDR3 runs 12 residues. Per the germline V gene, CDR1 is DFQATT and CDR2 is SNEGSKA (reference sequence). V trimming: 7 bases; J trimming: 1 base; junction bases outside the gene matches: 3.

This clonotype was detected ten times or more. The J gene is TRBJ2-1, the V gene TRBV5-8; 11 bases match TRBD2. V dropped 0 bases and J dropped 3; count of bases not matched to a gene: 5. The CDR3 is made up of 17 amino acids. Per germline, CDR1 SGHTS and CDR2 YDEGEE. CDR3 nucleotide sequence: TGTGCCAGCAGCTTGGGACTGGGACTAGCGGACTACAATGAGCAGTTCTTC. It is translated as CASSLGLGLADYNEQFF.

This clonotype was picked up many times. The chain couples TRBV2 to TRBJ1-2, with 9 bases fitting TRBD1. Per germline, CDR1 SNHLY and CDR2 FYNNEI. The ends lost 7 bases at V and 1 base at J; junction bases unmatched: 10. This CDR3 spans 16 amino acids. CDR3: CASKGQGPIFNYGYTF. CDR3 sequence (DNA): TGTGCCAGCAAGGGACAGGGCCCCATTTTTAACTATGGCTACACCTTC.

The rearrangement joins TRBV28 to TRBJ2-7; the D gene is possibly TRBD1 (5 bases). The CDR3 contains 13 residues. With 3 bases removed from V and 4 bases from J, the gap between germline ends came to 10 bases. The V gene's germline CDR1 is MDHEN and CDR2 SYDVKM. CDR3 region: CASSFRTPYEQYF. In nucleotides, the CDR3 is TGTGCCAGCAGTTTCCGGACACCGTACGAGCAGTACTTC.

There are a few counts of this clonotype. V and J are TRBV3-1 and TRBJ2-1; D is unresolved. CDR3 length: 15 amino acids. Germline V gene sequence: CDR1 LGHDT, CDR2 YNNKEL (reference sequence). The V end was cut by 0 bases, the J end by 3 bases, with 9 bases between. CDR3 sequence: CASSQDAGSYNEQFF. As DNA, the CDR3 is TGTGCCAGCAGCCAAGATGCAGGCAGCTACAATGAGCAGTTCTTC.

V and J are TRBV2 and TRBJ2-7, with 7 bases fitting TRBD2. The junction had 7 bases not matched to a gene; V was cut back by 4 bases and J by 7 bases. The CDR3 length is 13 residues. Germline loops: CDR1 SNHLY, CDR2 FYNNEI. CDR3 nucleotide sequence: TGTGCCAGCAGTGGTGGGGCTAGCGGAGAGCAGTACTTC. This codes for CASSGGASGEQYF.

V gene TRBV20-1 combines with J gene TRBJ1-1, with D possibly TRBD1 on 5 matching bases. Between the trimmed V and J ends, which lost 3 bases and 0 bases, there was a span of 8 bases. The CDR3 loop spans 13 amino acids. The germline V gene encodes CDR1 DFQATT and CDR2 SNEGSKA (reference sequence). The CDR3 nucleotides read TGCAGTGCTAGCAGGGAAATGAACACTGAAGCTTTCTTT. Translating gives CSASREMNTEAFF.

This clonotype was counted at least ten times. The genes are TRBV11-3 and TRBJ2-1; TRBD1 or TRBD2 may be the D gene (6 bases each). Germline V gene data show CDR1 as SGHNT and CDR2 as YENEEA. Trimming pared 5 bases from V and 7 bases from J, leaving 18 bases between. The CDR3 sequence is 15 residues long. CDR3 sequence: CASSLRVGGGNEQFF. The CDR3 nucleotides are TGTGCCAGCAGCCTGCGGGTCGGAGGGGGTAATGAGCAGTTCTTC.